This note documents a single T cell receptor beta chain sequence. These data belong to a study of radiotherapy plus CTLA-4 blockade in lung cancer. TCRdb's table, derived via immunoSEQ multiplex PCR, lists solely in-frame clones and lacks some. The sample has some 78,000 clones; approximately 86% are singletons. In germline, CDR1 is MNHEY, CDR2 SVGAGI. The length of the CDR3 is 16 residues. V lost 0 bases, J lost 3 bases, and 14 bases lay in between. The receptor comes from a human donor with non-small cell lung cancer who had a partial response to radiotherapy plus ipilimumab. This rearrangement joins TRBV6-5 to TRBJ2-5; D may be TRBD2 (6 bases). The sample consisted of peripheral blood, taken from a patient treated with radiotherapy plus ipilimumab. Here the CDR3 reads CASSYSGWRGEETQYF. Written as DNA, the CDR3 is TGTGCCAGCAGTTACTCAGGCTGGAGGGGTGAAGAGACCCAGTACTTC.